This record concerns one T cell receptor (beta chain) sequence. Its antigen is unknown. Per-base qualities were not stored, and no clone one base away is much larger. The sample is drawn from a study of PD-1 blockade in classical Hodgkin lymphoma (dated by TCRdb to 2019 to 2021). Regarding the research as a whole: Nivolumab dosing was 3 mg/kg intravenously every 2 weeks, continuing until either disease progression or unacceptable toxicity. The study used CyTOF and TCR beta sequencing to define a peripheral blood immune signature of response to PD-1 blockade in classical Hodgkin lymphoma. The paper as a whole reports these results and caveats: CD4+ but not CD8+ TCR diversity rose significantly by C4D1 (p=0.0027 vs p=0.16), most apparent in complete responders (p=0.02). The study was restricted to a single clinical trial cohort, and the causes of repertoire differences, possibly disease activity or prior therapy, were left undefined. Diversity was lower in patients who began nivolumab less than 1 year after ASCT, so these patients were left out of later analyses to avoid confounding by immune reconstitution. Among trial patients, those achieving complete response had baseline diversity similar to that of newly diagnosed patients, while diversity was significantly lower in partial responders and progressors. Newly diagnosed patients were reported to have lower baseline TCR diversity than healthy donors, and relapsed/refractory patients were reported to have lower baseline TCR diversity still.

The Qiagen DNeasy kit was used to extract genomic DNA from unsorted PBMCs and from the negatively selected CD4+ and CD8+ fractions. TCR beta CDR3 regions were subjected to amplification by immunoSEQ multiplex PCR with primers that anneal to V and J segments. A synthetic immune receptor repertoire was used to minimize amplification bias, and remaining bias was computationally removed after sequencing. From the authors' description of their analysis: Custom Python scripts were used to quantify repertoire diversity as the Shannon entropy index. Unsorted, CD4+ and CD8+ repertoires were analyzed separately, except in combined analyses where CD4+ and CD8+ sequences were merged in silico. Clonal expansion was defined as a frequency increase of at least 2-fold after treatment compared with C1D1, and clones undetected at baseline were assigned a pseudocount of 0.5. Clones with 0 or 1 copy at C1D1 were classified as singleton clones, and clones with 2 or more copies were classified as non-singleton clones. By matching protein sequences in sorted samples from the same patient, clones expanded in unsorted samples were annotated as CD4+, CD8+ or unknown. Wilcoxon tests were applied to paired samples to test diversity changes from C1D1 to C4D1. TCRdb took over this immuneACCESS table, retaining in-frame rearrangements with V and J assigned. Such tables are incomplete; in checked studies, under half of the missing clones stem from an unresolved V gene, and the remainder is unexplained. V, J and clone size are those of that table, while D and trimming were read from the DNA. This sample has about 100,000 clones in its table, and approximately 90% of those were observed once. The ten biggest clones cover about 6.1% of the sample.

CDR1 and CDR2 are drawn from the germline V gene: SGHRS, YFSETQ. CDR3 length: 15 amino acids, cysteine to phenylalanine. Just the 45-base CDR3 DNA is kept, in frame starting at base 1. The V end gives up 6 bases and the J end 3 bases, leaving 9 bases in the junction not matched to a gene. According to the study, the label for this sample's time point signals: cycle 2 day 1 (C2D1) of nivolumab. Relapse after autologous stem cell transplantation had occurred in all trial patients, and cohorts A, B and C were distinguished by prior brentuximab vedotin exposure. The trial cohort comprised fewer than 65 patients with relapsed/refractory classical Hodgkin lymphoma whose best overall responses were complete response, partial response or progressive disease. Single-agent nivolumab was administered to trial patients in the multi-cohort phase II CheckMate 205 trial. An independent review committee assessed best overall response using the 2007 International Working Group response criteria. Trial PBMCs were collected immediately before nivolumab initiation (C1D1) and during therapy at cycle 2 day 1 and cycle 4 day 1. After peripheral blood was drawn into 8 mL Vacutainer Cell Preparation Tubes, PBMCs were isolated by centrifugation and then cryopreserved.

Sequencing used peripheral blood mononuclear cells (PBMCs), obtained before the second cycle of nivolumab. This chain joins TRBV5-1 to TRBJ2-5; 9 bases in the middle match TRBD1. The clonotype comes from a human donor with classical Hodgkin lymphoma. The nucleotide sequence is given as TGCGCCAGCAACGCACGCCGGGACAGGGAAGAGACCCAGTACTTC. It is translated as CASNARRDREETQYF.